This TCR beta chain was observed in a study of T cells in Graves' hyperthyroidism and ophthalmopathy. Study results and limitations: Most clonotypes expanded in the thyroid (above 0.001) were also present in blood.

As concerns this clonotype: Its antigen is unidentified.

RNA transcripts provided the source from which TCR beta CDR3 regions were amplified. TCR CDR3 regions were first amplified by RT-PCR with HTBI primers. In TCRdb, the multiplex PCR reads were re-called with MiXCR into one record per CDR3 protein. The sample yields around 600,000 distinct CDR3 sequences, around 15% seen once. Each diagnosis was grounded in clinical symptoms, serum thyroxine and TRAb, thyroid ultrasound, and orbital computed tomography. PBMCs were sourced from less than 13 ml fresh peripheral blood. The ends were cut back, 5 bases at V and 6 bases at J, with 15 bases in the middle. This CDR3 region has 15 residues. Germline CDR1 reads KGHDR; CDR2 reads SFDVKD.

Material: blood. V and J are TRBV24-1 and TRBJ2-2, with a tentative D call TRBD1 (6 bases). This sequence was found in a woman between 50 and 59 years old with Graves' ophthalmopathy. The CDR3 loop is CATSGRDRLAGELFF. In DNA form, the CDR3 reads TGTGCCACCAGTGGTCGTGACAGGCTCGCCGGGGAGCTGTTTTTT.